The rows below give T cell receptor beta chains drawn from one sample of a study of blood T cell repertoires in COVID-19. Assay used: immunoSEQ multiplex PCR; TCRdb lists only in-frame clones, some missing. The sample carries 70,000 to 95,000 clones, over 85% recorded once. Sequenced input: peripheral blood. The receptors were gathered from a man between 45 and 60 years old with acute or convalescent COVID-19. CDR3s include the opening cysteine and the closing phenylalanine or tryptophan. A D gene is named only where the DNA matches it firmly. Not every row has a clone size; where given, it reads once, few, many or a size class.

D gene	V gene	CDR3 length	clone size	J gene	CDR3 protein	CDR3 DNA
TRBD1	TRBV19	15	.	TRBJ1-1	CASSIARGRGTEAFF	TGTGCCAGTAGTATAGCTAGGGGGCGCGGCACTGAAGCTTTCTTT
.	TRBV7-9	12	.	TRBJ2-4	CASSLSQNIQYF	TGTGCCAGCAGCTTAAGCCAAAACATTCAGTACTTC
TRBD1	TRBV5-1	15	.	TRBJ2-7	CASSSGQGHPYEQYF	TGCGCCAGCAGCTCCGGACAGGGGCATCCGTACGAGCAGTACTTC
.	TRBV5-4	14	.	TRBJ2-3	CASSLERSTDTQYF	TGTGCCAGCAGCTTGGAGCGATCCACAGATACGCAGTATTTT
.	TRBV6-6	15	.	TRBJ1-1	CASLGRRVKSTEAFF	TGTGCCAGCCTCGGGCGGCGGGTAAAAAGCACTGAAGCTTTCTTT
.	TRBV7-9	16	.	TRBJ2-6	CASSLQGTSGANVLTF	TGTGCCAGCAGCTTACAGGGAACCTCTGGGGCCAACGTCCTGACTTTC
TRBD2	TRBV11-1	15	few	TRBJ2-7	CASSQTSGVTYEQYF	TGTGCCAGCAGTCAGACTAGCGGAGTAACCTACGAGCAGTACTTC
TRBD1	TRBV2	14	.	TRBJ1-6	CASSETGYNSPLHF	TGTGCCAGCAGTGAGACAGGGTATAATTCACCCCTCCACTTT
.	TRBV5-3	15	.	TRBJ1-3	CARSLAGSSGNTIYF	TGTGCCAGAAGCTTGGCGGGGAGCTCTGGAAACACCATATATTTT
TRBD1	TRBV28	14	.	TRBJ1-2	CASKQGAQDYGYTF	TGTGCCAGCAAGCAGGGGGCGCAGGACTATGGCTACACCTTC
.	TRBV19	13	.	TRBJ1-6	CASKDSFTSPLHF	TGTGCCAGTAAGGACAGCTTTACATCACCCCTCCACTTT
.	TRBV5-4	14	once	TRBJ1-3	CASSSTESGNTIYF	TGTGCCAGCAGCTCGACAGAGTCTGGAAACACCATATATTTT
.	TRBV6-2/TRBV6-3	14	.	TRBJ1-1	CASSYSQGGTEAFF	TGTGCCAGCAGTTACAGTCAGGGCGGCACTGAAGCTTTCTTT
TRBD2	TRBV11-2	16	.	TRBJ2-1	CASSLILAGGWNEQFF	TGTGCCAGCAGCTTAATCTTAGCGGGGGGGTGGAATGAGCAGTTCTTC
TRBD1	TRBV4-2	16	.	TRBJ2-7	CASSQSDRGTLYEQYF	TGTGCCAGCAGCCAATCGGACAGGGGTACCCTCTACGAGCAGTACTTC
TRBD1	TRBV24-1	16	once	TRBJ2-1	CATSDLSGQGPNEQFF	TGTGCCACCAGTGATTTGTCAGGACAGGGACCCAATGAGCAGTTCTTC
TRBD2	TRBV24-1	16	.	TRBJ2-1	CATSDRLAGANNEQFF	TGTGCCACCAGTGACCGACTAGCGGGAGCCAACAATGAGCAGTTCTTC
.	TRBV6-5	14	.	TRBJ1-1	CASSLRVGNTEAFF	TGTGCCAGCAGCCTCAGGGTCGGGAACACTGAAGCTTTCTTT
.	TRBV4-1	12	.	TRBJ1-6	CASSPPLAPLHF	TGCGCCAGCAGCCCCCCCCTAGCCCCCCTCCACTTT
.	TRBV4-3	16	.	TRBJ2-1	CASSQDPSSSYNEQFF	TGCGCCAGCAGCCAAGATCCATCGAGCTCCTACAATGAGCAGTTCTTC
.	TRBV6-2/TRBV6-3	16	.	TRBJ1-5	CASSSGGGGFNQPQHF	TGTGCCAGCAGTTCCGGGGGAGGGGGTTTCAATCAGCCCCAGCATTTT
TRBD2	TRBV6-1	15	.	TRBJ2-7	CASSETSGRRGEQYF	TGTGCCAGCAGTGAGACTAGCGGGAGACGGGGTGAGCAGTACTTC
.	TRBV7-3	14	.	TRBJ2-3	CASSPGMRTDTQYF	TGTGCCAGCAGCCCGGGGATGCGGACAGATACGCAGTATTTT
TRBD1	TRBV20-1	11	.	TRBJ1-2	CSARSGGPYTF	TGCAGTGCTAGGTCAGGGGGACCCTACACCTTC
.	TRBV7-9	13	.	TRBJ1-2	CASSSMPGSGYTF	TGTGCCAGCAGCTCCATGCCAGGGTCTGGCTACACCTTC
.	TRBV15	15	.	TRBJ2-2	CATSRDRANTGELFF	TGTGCCACCAGCAGAGATCGGGCGAACACCGGGGAGCTGTTTTTT
.	TRBV19	13	.	TRBJ1-4	CASSTGVNEKLFF	TGTGCCAGTAGTACAGGGGTTAATGAAAAACTGTTTTTT
.	TRBV11-2	15	.	TRBJ2-1	CASSLGGEASNEQFF	TGTGCCAGCAGCTTAGGCGGAGAAGCGAGCAATGAGCAGTTCTTC
TRBD1	TRBV15	14	.	TRBJ1-3	CATSGGQGRNTIYF	TGTGCCACCAGCGGTGGACAGGGGAGAAACACCATATATTTT
.	TRBV19	15	.	TRBJ1-1	CASTPGGGPETEAFF	TGTGCCAGTACCCCCGGCGGGGGCCCGGAGACTGAAGCTTTCTTT
.	TRBV19	15	.	TRBJ2-1	CASSIVVETGNEQFF	TGTGCCAGTAGTATAGTGGTGGAGACAGGCAATGAGCAGTTCTTC
.	TRBV29-1	14	.	TRBJ2-1	CSVEAQGSFNEQFF	TGCAGCGTTGAAGCACAGGGAAGTTTCAATGAGCAGTTCTTC
TRBD2	TRBV4-1	17	.	TRBJ2-3	CASSHPGTSGREDTQYF	TGCGCCAGCAGCCACCCCGGGACTAGCGGGAGAGAAGATACGCAGTATTTT
TRBD1	TRBV5-8	14	.	TRBJ1-1	CASSSTGLGAEAFF	TGTGCCAGCAGCTCGACAGGGTTGGGCGCTGAAGCTTTCTTT
.	TRBV21-1	15	few	TRBJ2-7	CASSKVLAGVCEQYF	TGTGCCAGCAGCAAAGTTCTAGCCGGGGTCTGCGAGCAGTACTTC
.	TRBV11-2	14	once	TRBJ1-4	CASSLVGTYEKLFF	TGTGCCAGCAGCCTTGTTGGGACTTACGAAAAACTGTTTTTT
TRBD2	TRBV7-2	16	.	TRBJ2-3	CASSFGLAISTNTQYF	TGTGCCAGCAGCTTTGGACTAGCGATTAGCACAAATACGCAGTATTTT
TRBD1	TRBV5-6	14	few	TRBJ1-4	CASSLQGAGEKLFF	TGTGCCAGCAGCTTGCAGGGGGCAGGAGAAAAACTGTTTTTT
.	TRBV19	15	.	TRBJ2-1	CASSPGSPGWDEQFF	TGTGCCAGTAGCCCCGGGAGCCCCGGGTGGGATGAGCAGTTCTTC
.	TRBV9	14	.	TRBJ1-2	CASSPRADNYGYTF	TGTGCCAGCAGCCCCCGAGCGGACAACTATGGCTACACCTTC
.	TRBV27	13	.	TRBJ1-1	CASSFLQAPEAFF	TGTGCCAGCAGTTTTTTACAGGCTCCTGAAGCTTTCTTT
TRBD2	TRBV19	14	once	TRBJ2-5	CASSGRAGAETQYF	TGTGCCAGTAGTGGACGAGCGGGAGCTGAGACCCAGTACTTC
TRBD1	TRBV11-2	15	.	TRBJ2-5	CASSTPTGGAETQYF	TGTGCCAGCAGTACCCCGACAGGGGGCGCAGAGACCCAGTACTTC
TRBD2	TRBV7-2	15	.	TRBJ2-4	CASSPPSGLKGIQYF	TGTGCCAGCAGCCCGCCCTCGGGACTAAAGGGCATTCAGTACTTC
.	TRBV6-4	16	.	TRBJ2-2	CASSDEYRANTGELFF	TGTGCCAGCAGTGACGAGTACAGGGCGAACACCGGGGAGCTGTTTTTT